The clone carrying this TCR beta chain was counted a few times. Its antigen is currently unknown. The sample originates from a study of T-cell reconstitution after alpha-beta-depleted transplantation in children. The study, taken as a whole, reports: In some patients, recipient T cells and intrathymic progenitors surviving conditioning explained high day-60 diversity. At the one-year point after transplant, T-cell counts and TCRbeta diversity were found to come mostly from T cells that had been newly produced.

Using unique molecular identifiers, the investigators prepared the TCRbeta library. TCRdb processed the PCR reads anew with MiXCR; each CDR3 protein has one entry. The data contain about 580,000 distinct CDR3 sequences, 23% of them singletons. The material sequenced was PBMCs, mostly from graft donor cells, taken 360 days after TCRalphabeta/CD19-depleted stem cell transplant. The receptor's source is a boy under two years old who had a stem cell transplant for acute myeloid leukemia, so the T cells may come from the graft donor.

CDR3 coding DNA: TGTGCCAGCAGCGGGGACTTGGACAATGAGCAGTTCTTC. This sequence encodes CASSGDLDNEQFF. The gene calls are TRBV27 and TRBJ2-1, with a weak D call TRBD2 (6 bases). The CDR3 is 13 residues long. Per the germline V gene, CDR1 is MNHEY and CDR2 is SMNVEV (reference sequence). Trimming pared 6 bases from V and 5 bases from J, leaving 11 bases between.